This T cell receptor (beta chain) appears in the sequencing data of a study of metastatic and nonmetastatic thyroid tumors. The wider study: Thyroid patients, malignant and benign, had repertoires compared across blood and tumor or nodule tissue.

This clone was counted ten times or more. The antigen is not known. All patients were untreated before thyroid surgery. Per the original methods: For papillary thyroid cancer, a distant-metastasis classifier was constructed from CDR3 differences observed across clinicopathological groups. With MiXCR, TCRdb reprocessed the PCR reads. TCRdb's processing, not the authors' own work, is the source of the V and J calls. The sample lists 100,000 or so clones, 15% seen once, with 3% to 4.5% in the top ten. General study results and limits: Malignant tumors reportedly showed significantly higher TCR beta diversity than benign nodules in both blood and tumor.

Germline trimming cut 8 bases from V and 5 bases from J; bases unmatched to any gene: 6. This CDR3 region has 14 residues. Germline V CDR1 and CDR2: MNHNS, SASEGT. The sequence was obtained from a female donor with papillary thyroid cancer or a benign thyroid nodule (not recorded which). Some clones in this sample may be carry-over from other donors' samples. The chain uses TRBV6-1 and TRBJ2-1; 10 bases agree with TRBD1. The sequenced material came from blood. The CDR3 loop reads CASALGQGHNEQFF. CDR3 DNA sequence: TGTGCCAGCGCGCTGGGACAGGGGCACAATGAGCAGTTCTTC.